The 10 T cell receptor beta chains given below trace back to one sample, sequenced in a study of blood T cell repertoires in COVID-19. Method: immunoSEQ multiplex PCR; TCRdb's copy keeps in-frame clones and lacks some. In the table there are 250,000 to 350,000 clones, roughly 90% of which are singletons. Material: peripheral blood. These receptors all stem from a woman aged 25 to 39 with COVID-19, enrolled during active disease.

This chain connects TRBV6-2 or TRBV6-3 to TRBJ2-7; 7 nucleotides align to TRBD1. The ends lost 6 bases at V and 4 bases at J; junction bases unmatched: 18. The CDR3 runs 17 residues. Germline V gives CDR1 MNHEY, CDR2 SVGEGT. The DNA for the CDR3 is TGTGCCAGCAGCTCTACGAACTCCGGGACAGCAACTTACGAGCAGTACTTC. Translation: CASSSTNSGTATYEQYF.

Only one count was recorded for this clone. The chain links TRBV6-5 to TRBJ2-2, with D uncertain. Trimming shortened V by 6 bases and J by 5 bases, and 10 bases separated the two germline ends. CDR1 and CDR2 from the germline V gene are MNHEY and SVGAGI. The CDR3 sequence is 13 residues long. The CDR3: CASRRSLTGELFF. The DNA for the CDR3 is TGTGCCAGCAGAAGGAGTCTGACCGGGGAGCTGTTTTTT.

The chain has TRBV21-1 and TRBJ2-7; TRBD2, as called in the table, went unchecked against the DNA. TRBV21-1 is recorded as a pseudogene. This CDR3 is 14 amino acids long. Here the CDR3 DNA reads TGTGCCAGCAGCATCTTAGCGGGATTCTACGAGCAGTACTTC. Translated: CASSILAGFYEQYF.

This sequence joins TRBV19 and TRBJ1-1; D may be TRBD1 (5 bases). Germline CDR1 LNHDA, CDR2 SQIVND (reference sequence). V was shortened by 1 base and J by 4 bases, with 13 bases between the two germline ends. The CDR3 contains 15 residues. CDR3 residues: CASSIAAGRFTEAFF. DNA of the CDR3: TGTGCCAGTAGTATAGCCGCAGGGAGGTTCACTGAAGCTTTCTTT.

CDR3 DNA sequence: TGTGCCAGCAGCCCTAACGGGCAGGGGGCTGACGAGCAGTACTTC. It is translated as CASSPNGQGADEQYF. The chain is built from TRBV7-3 and TRBJ2-7; the match to TRBD1 covers 8 bases. Germline CDR1 and CDR2: SGHTA and FQGTGA. This CDR3 has 15 residues. The junction had 11 bases not matched to a gene; V was cut back by 5 bases and J by 5 bases.

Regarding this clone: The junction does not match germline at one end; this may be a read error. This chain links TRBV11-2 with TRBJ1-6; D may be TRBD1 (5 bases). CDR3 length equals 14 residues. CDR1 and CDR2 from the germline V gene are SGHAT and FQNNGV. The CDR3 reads CASSDQGYHSPLHF. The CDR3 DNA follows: TGTGCCAGCAGCGACCAGGGCTATCATTCACCCCTCCACTTT.

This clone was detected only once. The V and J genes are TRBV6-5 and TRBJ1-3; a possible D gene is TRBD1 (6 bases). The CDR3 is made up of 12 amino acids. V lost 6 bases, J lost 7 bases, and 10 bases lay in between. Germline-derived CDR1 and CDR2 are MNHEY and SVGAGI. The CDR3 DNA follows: TGTGCCAGCAGATCGGACAGCAACACCATATATTTT. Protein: CASRSDSNTIYF.

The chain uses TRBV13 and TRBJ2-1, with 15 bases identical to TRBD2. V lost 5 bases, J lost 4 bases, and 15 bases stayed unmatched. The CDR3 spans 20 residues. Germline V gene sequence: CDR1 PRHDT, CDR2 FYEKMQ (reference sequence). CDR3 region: CASSPAGTSGRRYFYNEQFF. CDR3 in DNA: TGTGCCAGCAGCCCAGCCGGGACTAGCGGGAGGAGGTACTTTTACAATGAGCAGTTCTTC.

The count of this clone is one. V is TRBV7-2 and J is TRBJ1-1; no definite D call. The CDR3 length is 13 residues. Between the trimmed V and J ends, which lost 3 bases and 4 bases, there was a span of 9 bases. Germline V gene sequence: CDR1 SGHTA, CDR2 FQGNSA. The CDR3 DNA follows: TGTGCCAGCAGCTTGCAGGCCGGCACTGAAGCTTTCTTT. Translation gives CASSLQAGTEAFF.

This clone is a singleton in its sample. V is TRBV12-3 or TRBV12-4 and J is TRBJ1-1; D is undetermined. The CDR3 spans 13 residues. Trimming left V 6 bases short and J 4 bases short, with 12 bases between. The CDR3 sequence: CASSSLSGTEAFF. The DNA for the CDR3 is TGTGCCAGCAGCTCTCTGTCGGGCACTGAAGCTTTCTTT.